The 12 T cell receptor beta chains below come from one sample, sequenced in a study of cytomegalovirus exposure and HLA in healthy donors (dated by TCRdb to about 2017). Library creation used the immunoSEQ multiplex PCR assay. For the multiplex PCR, a mixture combining 60 forward primers for TCR Vbeta segments and 13 reverse primers for TCR Jbeta segments was used. TCRdb took this table from immuneACCESS and kept in-frame rearrangements with V and J called. Such tables lack part of the clones; where checked against another copy, unresolved V genes explain under half of the gap, and the rest is unexplained. This sample lists over 150,000 clones; approximately 77% were detected once. 7.4% of the sample is taken by the ten largest. Sequenced material: PBMCs. The receptors were gathered from a male donor in good health and CMV-seropositive.

This clone was seen a handful of times. The rearrangement links TRBV6-1 to TRBJ1-3; a possible D gene is TRBD1 (5 bases). Per germline, CDR1 MNHNS and CDR2 SASEGT. V lost 4 bases and J lost 3, with 7 bases in between. This CDR3 has 13 amino acids. This CDR3 reads CASSGRGGNTIYF. CDR3 bases: TGTGCCAGCAGTGGGAGGGGTGGAAACACCATATATTTT.

The gene calls are TRBV5-1 and TRBJ2-1; tentative D call: TRBD1 (5 bases). CDR1 is SGHRS, CDR2 YFSETQ, per germline. The CDR3 is 13 residues long. Trimming removed 4 bases from V and 3 bases from J, with 8 bases in between. The CDR3: CASSTDSYNEQFF. DNA of the CDR3: TGCGCCAGCAGCACCGACAGCTACAATGAGCAGTTCTTC.

This clone was detected only a few times. J is TRBJ1-2 and V is TRBV5-1, with D maybe TRBD1 (5 bases). The V gene lost 3 bases and the J gene lost 2 bases, with 8 bases spanning the gap. This CDR3 is 13 amino acids long. Germline CDR1 is SGHRS and CDR2 is YFSETQ. In DNA, the CDR3 is TGCGCCAGCAGCTGGGGGGAGAACTATGGCTACACCTTC. Translation gives CASSWGENYGYTF.

The table lists this clone with a few counts. The chain recombines TRBV6-1 with TRBJ2-5, with D possibly being TRBD2 (6 bases). Germline assignment: CDR1 MNHNS and CDR2 SASEGT. CDR3 length: 16 amino acids. V lost 3 bases and J lost 3, with 17 bases in between. CDR3 amino acids: CASSDRGTPREETQYF. Written as DNA, the CDR3 is TGTGCCAGCAGTGACAGAGGGACTCCGAGGGAAGAGACCCAGTACTTC.

The genes are TRBV9 and TRBJ2-1, with 7 bases fitting TRBD2. CDR1 SGDLS and CDR2 YYNGEE come from the germline V gene. The V segment lost 4 bases and the J segment 0 bases; nucleotides outside the gene matches: 7. This CDR3 contains 16 residues. Here the CDR3 reads CASSSGGGYSYNEQFF. The CDR3 DNA is TGTGCCAGCAGCTCTGGGGGAGGGTACTCCTACAATGAGCAGTTCTTC. The full variable domain, in which reference TRBV9 and TRBJ2-1 provide the parts outside the CDR3, is DSGVTQTPKHLITATGQRVTLRCSPRSGDLSVYWYQQSLDQGLQFLIQYYNGEERAKGNILERFSAQQFPDLHSELNLSSLELGDSALYFCASSSGGGYSYNEQFFGPGTRLTVL.

V usage is TRBV6-6 and J usage is TRBJ1-5; TRBD1 matches 9 bases. The germline V gene encodes CDR1 MNHNY and CDR2 SVGAGI (reference sequence). The CDR3 totals 14 residues. Trimming at V came to 8 bases and at J to 6 bases, leaving 8 bases not matched to a gene. CDR3 DNA sequence: TGTGCCAGCGAAACAGGGGGCCGTAGTCAGCCCCAGCATTTT. Protein: CASETGGRSQPQHF.

The V gene is TRBV10-1, the J gene TRBJ2-3; 7 bases align to TRBD2. In germline, CDR1 is WNHNN, CDR2 SYGVQD (reference sequence). This CDR3 is 15 amino acids long. J lost 2 bases, V lost 3 bases, and 5 bases had no gene match. CDR3 in amino acids: CASSDGAGYTDTQYF. CDR3 sequence (DNA): TGCGCCAGCAGTGACGGAGCGGGGTACACAGATACGCAGTATTTT.

The gene calls are TRBV7-6 and TRBJ1-1, with D possibly being TRBD1 (6 bases). Germline CDR1 reads SGHVS; CDR2 reads FNYEAQ. CDR3 size: 13 residues. Trimming pared 4 bases from V and 4 bases from J, leaving 10 bases between. CDR3 protein: CASSSGVGTEAFF. The CDR3 coding sequence is TGTGCCAGCAGCTCAGGGGTGGGCACTGAAGCTTTCTTT. The full variable domain, with the rest looked up from reference TRBV7-6 and TRBJ1-1, is GAGVSQSPRYKVTKRGQDVALRCDPISGHVSLYWYRQALGQGPEFLTYFNYEAQQDKSGLPNDRFSAERPEGSISTLTIQRTEQRDSAMYRCASSSGVGTEAFFGQGTRLTVV.

The gene calls are TRBV23-1 and TRBJ1-2; 9 nucleotides match TRBD1. TRBV23-1 is treated as an ORF (open reading frame) with a function not yet certain. CDR3 length: 12 residues. Trimming took 6 bases from V and 4 from J; bases not matched to a gene: 0. This CDR3 reads CASRDRGYGYTF. CDR3 nucleotides: TGCGCCAGCAGGGACAGGGGCTATGGCTACACCTTC.

This clone was detected once. The chain has TRBV7-3 and TRBJ2-7, with TRBD2 identical over 13 bases. After removal of 2 bases from V and 3 bases from J, the junction contained 1 base not matched to a gene. This CDR3 contains 15 residues. The V gene's germline CDR1 is SGHTA and CDR2 FQGTGA. The CDR3 is CASSLGLAGDYEQYF. The CDR3 nucleotides read TGTGCCAGCAGCTTAGGACTAGCGGGGGACTACGAGCAGTACTTC.

The chain employs TRBV5-1 and TRBJ2-7, with TRBD2 matching 7 bases. The length of the CDR3 is 15 residues. Germline V lookup: CDR1 SGHRS, CDR2 YFSETQ. J was trimmed by 7 bases and V by 0 bases; bases with no gene match: 10. CDR3 DNA: TGCGCCAGCAGCTTGGCAGGCGGCAACGGGGGGGAGCAGTACTTC. Residues: CASSLAGGNGGEQYF.

Here the CDR3 reads CASSFGGALGNEQFF. The CDR3 DNA is TGCGCCAGCAGCTTCGGAGGGGCCTTGGGGAATGAGCAGTTCTTC. The rearrangement joins TRBV10-1 to TRBJ2-1; tentative D call: TRBD2 (6 bases). CDR3 length: 15 amino acids. Trimming shortened V by 6 bases and J by 7 bases, and 19 bases separated the two germline ends. Germline-derived CDR1 and CDR2 are WNHNN and SYGVQD (reference sequence).